Sequencing of this TCR beta chain was carried out in a study of blood T cells in healthy people across ages. In germline, CDR1 is SGHRS, CDR2 YFSETQ. The CDR3 length is 15 residues. With V trimmed by 0 bases and J by 4 bases, 3 bases remained unmatched. PCR was performed a second time for roughly 7 to 11 cycles using a sample-barcoded 5' primer and a J-beta primer mix. TCRdb fed the 5' RACE reads into MiXCR, producing one record per CDR3 protein. The table includes hundreds of thousands of distinct CDR3 sequences, around a fifth detected once. The chain employs TRBV5-1 and TRBJ2-3; TRBD1 matches at 9 bases. The sequence was collected from a man in his 70s in good health. Sequencing was carried out using blood. CDR3 residues: CASSLEGQGPDTQYF. DNA of the CDR3: TGCGCCAGCAGCTTGGAAGGACAGGGGCCAGATACGCAGTATTTT.